This entry features one TCR beta chain sequence. Its antigen is still unknown. The method was immunoSEQ multiplex PCR; TCRdb's version includes in-frame clones alone and lacks a portion of them. The sample yields approximately 4,600 clones, about 67% seen once. The data originate from a study of CD8 T cell repertoires and HIV-1 epitope variants. Trimming took off 1 base at V and 7 bases at J, with 8 bases between the two ends. Germline V gene lookup returns CDR1 SGHNT and CDR2 YYREEE (reference sequence). CDR3 length: 12 amino acids. Specimen: cultured CD8+ T cells derived from PBMCs. The sequence came from a male donor with HIV. The V gene is TRBV5-4, the J gene TRBJ1-1; D uncertain. Written as DNA, the CDR3 is TGTGCCAGCAGCTTGAGGTCGTTTGAAGCTTTCTTT. It yields the protein CASSLRSFEAFF.